Below are 21 T cell receptor beta chains sequenced from a single sample in a study of shared clonotypes between healthy human individuals. Some clones are missing from TCRdb's copy, which holds only in-frame ones; the method was immunoSEQ multiplex PCR. The top ten clones hold more than 0.5% of a sample with approximately 1.1 million clones, approximately 80% of them seen once. Sequenced material: memory CD4+ T cells from PBMCs. Subset of the sample: CD45RA-negative fraction. All receptors come from a man aged 18 to 35 in good health. Some clones in this sample may be carry-over from other donors' samples.

The chain carries TRBV29-1 and TRBJ2-1, with unresolved D. This CDR3 region has 13 residues. Germline V gene data show CDR1 as SQVTM and CDR2 as ANQGSEA. Trimming took off 3 bases at V and 4 bases at J, with 10 bases between the two ends. In DNA, the CDR3 is TGCAGCGTTGAGACCAACATTTACAATGAGCAGTTCTTC. Protein sequence: CSVETNIYNEQFF.

The rearrangement uses TRBV2 and TRBJ1-3, with TRBD1 as a possible D gene (6 bases). Between the trimmed V and J ends, which lost 4 bases and 0 bases, there was a span of 7 bases. The CDR3 is 14 residues long. Germline CDR1 SNHLY, CDR2 FYNNEI. The CDR3 loop reads CASSVTGSGNTIYF. CDR3 nucleotides: TGTGCCAGCAGTGTGACAGGCTCTGGAAACACCATATATTTT.

Only a few counts were recorded for this clone. Other DNA sequences in the sample encode the same CDR3. J is TRBJ2-3 and V is TRBV7-6; D is ambiguous. Germline V lookup: CDR1 SGHVS, CDR2 FNYEAQ. Trimming removed 5 bases from V and 6 bases from J, with 9 bases in between. The CDR3 contains 12 residues. The CDR3 DNA is TGTGCCAGCAGCCCGGGTGGGGATACGCAGTATTTT. It translates to CASSPGGDTQYF.

CDR3 coding DNA: TGTGCCAGCAGCCGGGCCGGGACCCCTTACAATGAGCAGTTCTTC. This codes for CASSRAGTPYNEQFF. This rearrangement joins TRBV7-9 to TRBJ2-1; possibly TRBD1 or TRBD2 for D (5 bases each). V was shortened by 5 bases and J by 4 bases, with 15 bases between the two germline ends. Germline lookup yields CDR1 SEHNR and CDR2 FQNEAQ (reference sequence). CDR3 size: 15 residues.

The gene calls are TRBV5-4 and TRBJ1-2; D is ambiguous. V shed 1 base and J shed 4 bases, with 8 bases lying between them. Germline V gene lookup returns CDR1 SGHNT and CDR2 YYREEE (reference sequence). The CDR3 covers 13 residues. The CDR3 here is CASSLPAGYGYTF. In DNA, the CDR3 is TGTGCCAGCAGCTTGCCCGCGGGCTATGGCTACACCTTC.

About this clone: At one boundary the junction diverges from the germline segment, which might be a read error. The CDR3: CASTRRDSHNEQFF. CDR3 DNA: TGTGCCAGCACCCGACGGGACTCCCACAATGAGCAGTTCTTC. The J gene is TRBJ2-1, the V gene TRBV7-2; D might be TRBD2 (6 bases). In germline, CDR1 is SGHTA, CDR2 FQGNSA. This CDR3 contains 14 residues.

This clone was detected once. The chain links TRBV29-1 to TRBJ1-2; 9 nucleotides line up with TRBD1. The CDR3 runs to 16 residues. The germline V gene has CDR1 SQVTM and CDR2 ANQGSEA. Germline trimming cut 4 bases from V and 4 bases from J; bases unmatched to any gene: 13. CDR3 region: CSVVEQGALAGYGYTF. Here the CDR3 DNA reads TGCAGCGTTGTAGAACAGGGGGCTCTCGCCGGCTATGGCTACACCTTC.

The chain combines TRBV18 with TRBJ2-7; the D is unclear. V lost 2 bases to trimming and J lost 6 bases, with 8 bases between them. This CDR3 is built from 12 residues. CDR1 is KGHSH, CDR2 LQKENI, per germline. The CDR3 loop reads CASSPGTPEQYF. The CDR3 coding sequence is TGTGCCAGCTCACCAGGAACTCCCGAGCAGTACTTC.

V usage is TRBV7-8 and J usage is TRBJ1-5; maybe TRBD1 (5 bases). The germline V gene encodes CDR1 SGHVS and CDR2 FQNEAQ. CDR3 length: 15 residues. V lost 3 bases and J lost 5, with 14 bases in between. The CDR3 spells CASSFREGNYQPQHF. The CDR3 bases are TGTGCCAGCAGCTTCCGGGAGGGGAATTATCAGCCCCAGCATTTT.

This chain uses TRBV10-3 with TRBJ2-7, with a weak D call TRBD1 (5 bases). The V and J ends lost 6 bases and 4 bases respectively, with 7 bases between them. This CDR3 contains 11 residues. The germline CDR1 and CDR2 sequences are ENHRY and SYGVKD. CDR3 bases: TGTGCCATCAGCCAGGGTTACGAGCAGTACTTC. It codes for CAISQGYEQYF.

Written as DNA, the CDR3 is TGTGCCAGCAGCTTAGACACTAGCGGGAGAGACATTCAGTACTTC. As protein: CASSLDTSGRDIQYF. This sequence joins TRBV7-2 and TRBJ2-4; 11 bases agree with TRBD2. Germline V gene sequence: CDR1 SGHTA, CDR2 FQGNSA. Trimming cost V 1 base and J 8 bases; bases outside gene matches: 4. The CDR3 consists of 15 residues. The whole variable domain, filled in from reference TRBV7-2 and TRBJ2-4, reads GAGVSQSPSNKVTEKGKDVELRCDPISGHTALYWYRQSLGQGLEFLIYFQGNSAPDKSGLPSDRFSAERTGGSVSTLTIQRTQQEDSAVYLCASSLDTSGRDIQYFGAGTRLSVL.

The genes are TRBV9 and TRBJ1-1, with 8 bases identical to TRBD1. The V segment lost 0 bases and the J segment 12 bases; nucleotides outside the gene matches: 10. The CDR3 spans 14 residues. Germline V CDR1 and CDR2: SGDLS, YYNGEE. The CDR3 DNA is TGTGCCAGCAGCGTAGATGTCGGGGACAGGAGGACTTTCTTT. As protein: CASSVDVGDRRTFF.

This sequence joins TRBV7-9 and TRBJ1-3; TRBD1 is a possible D gene (6 bases). V was shortened by 6 bases and J by 7 bases, with 19 bases between the two germline ends. Germline values: CDR1 SEHNR, CDR2 FQNEAQ (reference sequence). This CDR3 has 15 residues. The chain's CDR3 is CASSLVTGARNTIYF. In nucleotides, the CDR3 is TGTGCCAGCAGTCTAGTAACGGGGGCGCGGAACACCATATATTTT.

The rearrangement links TRBV7-9 to TRBJ1-2; D unresolved. This CDR3 contains 12 residues. CDR1 and CDR2 from the germline V gene are SEHNR and FQNEAQ (reference sequence). Trimming shortened V by 5 bases and J by 8 bases, and 12 bases separated the two germline ends. CDR3 DNA: TGTGCCAGCAGCCCCATGGAGAGAGGCTACACCTTC. Its translation: CASSPMERGYTF.

This sequence joins TRBV7-9 and TRBJ2-2; no definite D call. V was trimmed by 11 bases and J by 6 bases, leaving 4 bases between them. Looked up from germline, CDR1 is SEHNR and CDR2 is FQNEAQ (reference sequence). This CDR3 is built from 9 residues. CDR3 sequence (DNA): TGTGCCCCCGCCGGGGAGCTGTTTTTT. It encodes CAPAGELFF.

This chain connects TRBV5-1 to TRBJ2-2; no reliable D call. CDR1 and CDR2 from the germline V gene are SGHRS and YFSETQ. The V and J ends lost 8 bases and 2 bases respectively, with 13 bases between them. The CDR3 totals 14 residues. CDR3 region: CASSISTNTGELFF. For the CDR3, the DNA is TGCGCCAGTTCCATATCCACCAACACCGGGGAGCTGTTTTTT.

This chain connects TRBV28 to TRBJ1-1; D uncertain. This CDR3 region has 13 residues. V shed 8 bases and J shed 3 bases, with 13 bases lying between them. CDR1 is MDHEN, CDR2 SYDVKM, per germline. Written as DNA, the CDR3 is TGTGCCAGCGCAAAGCGAGGGTACACTGAAGCTTTCTTT. It encodes CASAKRGYTEAFF.

The chain carries TRBV6-5 and TRBJ1-5; D not certain. The V gene's germline CDR1 is MNHEY and CDR2 SVGAGI. The CDR3 sequence is 13 residues long. V was trimmed by 6 bases and J by 5 bases, leaving 11 bases between them. In DNA, the CDR3 is TGTGCCAGCAGCCTTACCGGCGATCAGCCCCAGCATTTT. Its protein product is CASSLTGDQPQHF.

This chain links TRBV7-3 with TRBJ2-7; a weak D match, TRBD1 (6 bases). V was shortened by 2 bases and J by 3 bases, with 11 bases between the two germline ends. The CDR3 consists of 14 residues. Germline assignment: CDR1 SGHTA and CDR2 FQGTGA. In DNA, the CDR3 is TGTGCCAGCAGCTTAGGGCAGGGGCGCTACGAGCAGTACTTC. Encoded protein: CASSLGQGRYEQYF.

This chain connects TRBV25-1 to TRBJ2-2; 8 bases match TRBD1. J gave up 7 bases and V 4 bases, and 8 bases lay outside the gene matches. Germline values: CDR1 MGHDK, CDR2 SYGVNS. The CDR3 runs to 15 residues. The CDR3 nucleotides are TGTGCCAGCAGTGCCCGGACAGGGCGGGACGGGGAGCTGTTTTTT. This sequence encodes CASSARTGRDGELFF.

This chain connects TRBV19 to TRBJ2-2; the D gene is possibly TRBD2 (5 bases). Germline CDR1 is LNHDA and CDR2 is SQIVND (reference sequence). Trimming cost V 3 bases and J 4 bases, with 24 bases left between them. CDR3 size: 19 residues. The CDR3 protein is CASSIKNLATRPSTGELFF. The DNA of the CDR3 is TGTGCCAGTAGTATCAAGAATCTAGCAACTAGACCTTCCACCGGGGAGCTGTTTTTT. Full variable domain (missing parts from reference TRBV19 and TRBJ2-2): DGGITQSPKYLFRKEGQNVTLSCEQNLNHDAMYWYRQDPGQGLRLIYYSQIVNDFQKGDIAEGYSVSREKKESFPLTVTSAQKNPTAFYLCASSIKNLATRPSTGELFFGEGSRLTVL.